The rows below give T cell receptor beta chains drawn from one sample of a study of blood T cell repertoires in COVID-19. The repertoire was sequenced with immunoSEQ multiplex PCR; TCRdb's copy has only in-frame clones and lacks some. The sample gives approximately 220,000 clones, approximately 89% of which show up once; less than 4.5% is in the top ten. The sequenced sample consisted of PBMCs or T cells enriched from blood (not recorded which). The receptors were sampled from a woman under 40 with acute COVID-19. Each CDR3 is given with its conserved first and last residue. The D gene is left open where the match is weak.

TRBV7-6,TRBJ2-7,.,CASSPGLIHEQYF,TGTGCCAGCAGCCCGGGACTTATCCACGAGCAGTACTTC
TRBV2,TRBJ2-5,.,CASSDFSRETQYF,TGTGCCAGCAGTGATTTTAGCCGGGAGACCCAGTACTTC
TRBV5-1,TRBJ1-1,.,CASSLQGAANTEAFF,TGCGCCAGCAGCTTACAGGGCGCTGCGAACACTGAAGCTTTCTTT
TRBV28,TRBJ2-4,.,CASSRTELAKNIQYF,TGTGCCAGCAGTCGGACAGAACTAGCCAAAAACATTCAGTACTTC
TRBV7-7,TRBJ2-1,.,CASSLAATSYNEQFF,TGTGCCAGCAGCTTAGCGGCTACTAGCTACAATGAGCAGTTCTTC
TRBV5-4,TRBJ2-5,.,CASSLRGETQYF,TGTGCCAGCAGCCTCCGGGGGGAGACCCAGTACTTC
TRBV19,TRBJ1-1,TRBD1,CASGQGMNTEAFF,TGTGCCAGTGGACAGGGCATGAACACTGAAGCTTTCTTT
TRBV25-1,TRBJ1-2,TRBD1,CASSIRTGGNYGYTF,TGTGCCAGCAGTATTAGAACAGGGGGAAACTATGGCTACACCTTC
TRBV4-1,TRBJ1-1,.,CASSLPRRRMNTEAFF,TGCGCCAGCAGCCTCCCAAGGCGGAGAATGAACACTGAAGCTTTCTTT
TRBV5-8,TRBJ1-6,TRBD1,CASSKSGTVYNSPLHF,TGTGCCAGCAGCAAATCCGGGACAGTCTATAATTCACCCCTCCACTTT
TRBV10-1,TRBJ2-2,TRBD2,CASPLASGGFNTGELFF,TGCGCCAGTCCCCTGGCTAGCGGGGGGTTTAACACCGGGGAGCTGTTTTTT
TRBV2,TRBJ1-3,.,CASSVQGHLSGNTIYF,TGTGCCAGCAGTGTTCAGGGCCACCTCTCTGGAAACACCATATATTTT
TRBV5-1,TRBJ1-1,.,CASSLELPNTEAFF,TGCGCCAGCAGCTTGGAACTACCGAACACTGAAGCTTTCTTT
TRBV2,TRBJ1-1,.,CASSFTGNTEAFF,TGTGCCAGCAGTTTCACAGGGAACACTGAAGCTTTCTTT
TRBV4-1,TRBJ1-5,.,CASSQAHPQGSNQPQHF,TGCGCCAGCAGCCAAGCTCACCCACAGGGTTCCAATCAGCCCCAGCATTTT
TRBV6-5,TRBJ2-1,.,CASRPGQHNEQFF,TGTGCCAGCAGGCCAGGACAGCACAATGAGCAGTTCTTC
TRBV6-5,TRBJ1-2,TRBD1,CASKGTGQGYTF,TGTGCCAGCAAAGGGACAGGGCAAGGCTACACCTTC
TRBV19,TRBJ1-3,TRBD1,CASNVQGAAGNTIYF,TGTGCCAGTAACGTACAGGGGGCTGCTGGAAACACCATATATTTT
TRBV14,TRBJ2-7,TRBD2,CASSSTSGGYEQYF,TGTGCCAGCAGCTCTACTAGCGGGGGCTACGAGCAGTACTTC
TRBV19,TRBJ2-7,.,CASSPGTTYEQYF,TGTGCCAGTTCCCCCGGGACAACCTACGAGCAGTACTTC
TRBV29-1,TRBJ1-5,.,CSAGSGEGIGSQHF,TGCAGCGCAGGCTCCGGGGAGGGGATTGGGTCCCAGCATTTT
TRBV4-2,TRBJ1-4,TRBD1,CASSSSGQGNEKLFF,TGTGCCAGCAGCTCATCGGGACAGGGGAATGAAAAACTGTTTTTT
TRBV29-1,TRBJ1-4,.,CSGSPPGGKLFF,TGCAGCGGCTCCCCCCCCGGGGGAAAACTGTTTTTT
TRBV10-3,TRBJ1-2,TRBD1,CAISEGGQGDYGYTF,TGTGCCATCAGTGAGGGAGGACAGGGGGACTATGGCTACACCTTC
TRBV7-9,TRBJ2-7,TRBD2,CASSLEWTRSSYEQYF,TGTGCCAGCAGCTTAGAGTGGACTAGAAGCTCCTACGAGCAGTACTTC
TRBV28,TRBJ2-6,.,CASSPTGSYLSGANVLTF,TGTGCCAGCAGTCCAACGGGATCCTACCTCTCTGGGGCCAACGTCCTGACTTTC
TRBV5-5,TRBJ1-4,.,CASSLQRIDATNEKLFF,TGTGCCAGCAGCCTCCAGCGGATAGATGCAACTAATGAAAAACTGTTTTTT
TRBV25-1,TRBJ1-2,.,CASSGILQVRYTF,TGTGCCAGCAGTGGAATCTTACAAGTCCGCTACACCTTC